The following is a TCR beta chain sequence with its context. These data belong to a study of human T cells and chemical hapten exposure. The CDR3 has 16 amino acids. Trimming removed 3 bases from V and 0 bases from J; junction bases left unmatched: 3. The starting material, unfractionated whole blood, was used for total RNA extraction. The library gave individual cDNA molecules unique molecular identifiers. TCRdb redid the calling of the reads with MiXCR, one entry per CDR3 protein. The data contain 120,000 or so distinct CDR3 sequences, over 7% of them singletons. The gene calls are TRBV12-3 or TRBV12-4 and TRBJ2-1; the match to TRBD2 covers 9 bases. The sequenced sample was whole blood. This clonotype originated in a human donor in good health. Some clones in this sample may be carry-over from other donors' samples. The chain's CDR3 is CASSFGGGASYNEQFF. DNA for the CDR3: TGTGCCAGCAGTTTCGGCGGGGGGGCCTCCTACAATGAGCAGTTCTTC.